This is a list of T cell receptor beta chains from one sample in a study of blood T cells in healthy people across ages. A single record per CDR3 protein comes from TCRdb applying MiXCR to the 5' RACE reads. The top ten clones hold roughly 17% of a sample with approximately 810,000 distinct CDR3 sequences, around 30% of them seen once. The sequenced sample consisted of blood. All receptors come from a woman of 80 years or more in good health. Both conserved end residues are part of each CDR3. D genes are given only for firm matches. Clone size is stated in some rows and not others, as once, few, many or a class when expanded.

j_gene	abundance	v_gene	d_gene	CDR3aa	CDR3nt
TRBJ2-5	few	TRBV20-1	TRBD2	CSARAGGGGETQYF	TGCAGTGCTAGAGCGGGAGGTGGAGGAGAGACCCAGTACTTC
TRBJ2-1	many	TRBV29-1	TRBD2	CSVGLLAGGNEQFF	TGCAGCGTTGGTCTGCTAGCGGGGGGGAATGAGCAGTTCTTC
TRBJ1-5	-	TRBV3-1	-	CASSHGREGNQPQHF	TGTGCCAGCAGCCATGGCAGGGAGGGCAATCAGCCCCAGCATTTT
TRBJ1-1	many	TRBV4-3	-	CASSQGVLTNTEAFF	TGCGCCAGCAGCCAAGGGGTCCTTACGAACACTGAAGCTTTCTTT
TRBJ2-4	many	TRBV7-2	-	CASSLLGTFSTNQYF	TGTGCCAGCAGCTTATTGGGGACCTTCTCCACGAATCAGTACTTC
TRBJ2-3	many	TRBV3-1	-	CASSQASDTQYF	TGTGCCAGCAGCCAAGCTAGTGATACGCAGTATTTT
TRBJ2-5	-	TRBV12-3/TRBV12-4	-	CASSFIGLETQYF	TGTGCCAGCAGTTTCATAGGGTTGGAGACCCAGTACTTC
TRBJ2-7	-	TRBV20-1	-	CSAREDTLPHEQYF	TGCAGTGCTAGAGAGGACACTTTACCCCACGAGCAGTACTTC
TRBJ2-1	-	TRBV7-2	-	CASSLRASEDNEQFF	TGTGCCAGCAGCTTAAGAGCTAGCGAGGACAATGAGCAGTTCTTC
TRBJ2-3	many	TRBV7-2	TRBD2	CASSFRGLAPDTQYF	TGTGCCAGCAGCTTTAGGGGACTAGCCCCAGATACGCAGTATTTT
TRBJ2-6	many	TRBV29-1	-	CSVESSGANVLTF	TGCAGCGTCGAATCCTCTGGGGCCAACGTCCTGACTTTC
TRBJ2-1	-	TRBV5-1	TRBD1	CASSLDRGLFAEEQFF	TGCGCCAGCAGCTTGGACAGGGGGCTGTTCGCAGAGGAGCAGTTCTTC
TRBJ2-3	-	TRBV20-1	-	CSAPPEGVDTQYF	TGCAGTGCCCCGCCGGAGGGAGTAGATACGCAGTATTTT
TRBJ2-3	-	TRBV7-9	TRBD2	CASSLGLAGEGDTQYF	TGTGCCAGCAGCTTAGGCCTAGCGGGGGAGGGGGATACGCAGTATTTT
TRBJ1-1	few	TRBV7-8	TRBD1	CASSARRPGQGNTEAFF	TGTGCCAGCAGCGCCAGACGTCCGGGACAGGGGAACACTGAAGCTTTCTTT
TRBJ2-3	many	TRBV7-7	TRBD2	CASSLDPSGGADTQYF	TGTGCTAGCAGCTTAGATCCTAGCGGGGGGGCAGATACGCAGTATTTT
TRBJ2-5	few	TRBV5-5	TRBD1	CASSPVGQGWKETQYF	TGTGCCAGCAGCCCCGTGGGACAGGGTTGGAAAGAGACCCAGTACTTC